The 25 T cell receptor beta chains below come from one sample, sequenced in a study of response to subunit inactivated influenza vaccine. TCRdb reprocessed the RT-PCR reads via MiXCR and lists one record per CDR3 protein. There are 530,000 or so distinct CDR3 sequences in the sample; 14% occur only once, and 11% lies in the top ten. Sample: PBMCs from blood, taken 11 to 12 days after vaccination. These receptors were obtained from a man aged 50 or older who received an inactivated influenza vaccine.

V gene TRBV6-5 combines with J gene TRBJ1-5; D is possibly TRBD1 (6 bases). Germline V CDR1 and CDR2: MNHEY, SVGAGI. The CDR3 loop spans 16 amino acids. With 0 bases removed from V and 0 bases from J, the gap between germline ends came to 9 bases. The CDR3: CASSYSTGHSNQPQHF. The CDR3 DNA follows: TGTGCCAGCAGTTACTCAACAGGGCATAGCAATCAGCCCCAGCATTTT.

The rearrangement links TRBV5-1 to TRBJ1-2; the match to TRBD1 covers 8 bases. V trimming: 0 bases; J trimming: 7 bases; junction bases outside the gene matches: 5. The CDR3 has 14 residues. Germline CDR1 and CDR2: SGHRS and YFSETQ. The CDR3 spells CASSLVGQGAGYTF. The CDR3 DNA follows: TGCGCCAGCAGCTTGGTAGGACAGGGAGCTGGCTACACCTTC.

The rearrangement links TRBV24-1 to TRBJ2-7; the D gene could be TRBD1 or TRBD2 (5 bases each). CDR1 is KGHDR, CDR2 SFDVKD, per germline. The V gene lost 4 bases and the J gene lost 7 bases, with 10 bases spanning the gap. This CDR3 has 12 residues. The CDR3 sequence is CATSEGTGEQYF. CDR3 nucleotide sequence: TGTGCCACCAGTGAGGGGACGGGGGAGCAGTACTTC.

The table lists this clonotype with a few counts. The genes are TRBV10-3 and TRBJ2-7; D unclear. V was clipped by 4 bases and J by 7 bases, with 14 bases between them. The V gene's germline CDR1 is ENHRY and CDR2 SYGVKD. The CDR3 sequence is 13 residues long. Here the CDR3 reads CAISGPPQAEQYF. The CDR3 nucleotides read TGTGCCATCAGTGGTCCTCCCCAGGCGGAGCAGTACTTC.

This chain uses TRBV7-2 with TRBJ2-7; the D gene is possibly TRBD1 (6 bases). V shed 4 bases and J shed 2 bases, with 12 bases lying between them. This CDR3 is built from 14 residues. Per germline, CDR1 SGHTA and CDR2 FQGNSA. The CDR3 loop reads CASSSGQTAYEQYF. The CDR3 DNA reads TGTGCCAGCAGCTCCGGACAGACGGCCTACGAGCAGTACTTC. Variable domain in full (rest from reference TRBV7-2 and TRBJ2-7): GAGVSQSPSNKVTEKGKDVELRCDPISGHTALYWYRQSLGQGLEFLIYFQGNSAPDKSGLPSDRFSAERTGGSVSTLTIQRTQQEDSAVYLCASSSGQTAYEQYFGPGTRLTVT.

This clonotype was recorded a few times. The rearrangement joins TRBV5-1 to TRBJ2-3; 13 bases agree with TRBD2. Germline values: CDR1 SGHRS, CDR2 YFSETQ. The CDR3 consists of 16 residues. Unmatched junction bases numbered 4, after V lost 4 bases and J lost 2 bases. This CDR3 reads CASSAGLAGTTDTQYF. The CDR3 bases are TGCGCCAGCAGCGCGGGACTAGCGGGGACCACAGATACGCAGTATTTT.

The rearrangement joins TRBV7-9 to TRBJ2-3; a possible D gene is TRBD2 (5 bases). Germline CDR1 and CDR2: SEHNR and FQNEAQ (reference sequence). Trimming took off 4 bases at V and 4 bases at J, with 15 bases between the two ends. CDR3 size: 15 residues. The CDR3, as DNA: TGTGCCAGCAGCTCCCGCTCCGGGGTATCAGATACGCAGTATTTT. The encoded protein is CASSSRSGVSDTQYF.

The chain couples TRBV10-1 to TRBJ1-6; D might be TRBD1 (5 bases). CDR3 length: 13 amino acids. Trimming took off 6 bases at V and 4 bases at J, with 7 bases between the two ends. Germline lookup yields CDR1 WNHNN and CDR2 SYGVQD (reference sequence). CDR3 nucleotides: TGCGCCAGCAGCCAGGGATATAATTCACCCCTCCACTTT. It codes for CASSQGYNSPLHF.

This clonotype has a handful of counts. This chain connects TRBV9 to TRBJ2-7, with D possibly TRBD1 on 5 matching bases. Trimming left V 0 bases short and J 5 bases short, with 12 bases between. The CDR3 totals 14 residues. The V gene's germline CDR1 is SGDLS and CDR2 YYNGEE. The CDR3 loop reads CASSVDVRVNEQYF. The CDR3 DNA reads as TGTGCCAGCAGCGTAGACGTCAGGGTAAACGAGCAGTACTTC.

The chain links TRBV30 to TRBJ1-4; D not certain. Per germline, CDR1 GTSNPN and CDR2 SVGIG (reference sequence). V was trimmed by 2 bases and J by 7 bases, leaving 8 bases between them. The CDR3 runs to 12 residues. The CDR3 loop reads CAWSFLGEKLFF. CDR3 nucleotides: TGTGCCTGGAGTTTTTTAGGTGAAAAACTGTTTTTT. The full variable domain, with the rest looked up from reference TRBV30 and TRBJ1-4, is SQTIHQWPATLVQPVGSPLSLECTVEGTSNPNLYWYRQAAGRGLQLLFYSVGIGQISSEVPQNLSASRPQDRQFILSSKKLLLSDSGFYLCAWSFLGEKLFFGSGTQLSVL.

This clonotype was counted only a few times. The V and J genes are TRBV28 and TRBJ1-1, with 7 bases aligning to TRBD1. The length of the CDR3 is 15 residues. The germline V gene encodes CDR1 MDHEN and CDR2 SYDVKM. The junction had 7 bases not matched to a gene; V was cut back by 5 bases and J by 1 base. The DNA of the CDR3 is TGTGCCAGCAGTCCCGACAGGGAAACGAACACTGAAGCTTTCTTT. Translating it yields CASSPDRETNTEAFF. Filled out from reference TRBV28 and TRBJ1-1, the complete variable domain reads DVKVTQSSRYLVKRTGEKVFLECVQDMDHENMFWYRQDPGLGLRLIYFSYDVKMKEKGDIPEGYSVSREKKERFSLILESASTNQTSMYLCASSPDRETNTEAFFGQGTRLTVV.

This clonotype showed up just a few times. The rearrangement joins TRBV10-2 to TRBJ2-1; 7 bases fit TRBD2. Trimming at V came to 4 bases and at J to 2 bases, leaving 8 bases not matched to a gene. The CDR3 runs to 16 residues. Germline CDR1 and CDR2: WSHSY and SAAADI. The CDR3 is CASSVGGGRPYNEQFF. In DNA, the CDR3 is TGCGCCAGCAGTGTAGGCGGGGGAAGGCCCTACAATGAGCAGTTCTTC.

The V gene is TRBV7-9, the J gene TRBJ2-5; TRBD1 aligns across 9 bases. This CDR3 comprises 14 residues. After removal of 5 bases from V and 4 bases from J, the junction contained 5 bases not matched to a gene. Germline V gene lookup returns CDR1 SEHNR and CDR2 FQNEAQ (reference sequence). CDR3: CASSAQTGGETQYF. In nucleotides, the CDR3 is TGTGCCAGCAGCGCCCAGACAGGGGGAGAGACCCAGTACTTC.

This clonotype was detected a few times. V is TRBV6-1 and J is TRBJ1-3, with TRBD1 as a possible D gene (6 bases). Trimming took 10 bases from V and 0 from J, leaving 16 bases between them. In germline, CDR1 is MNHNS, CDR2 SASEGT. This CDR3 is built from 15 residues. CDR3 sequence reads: CATRDRILSGNTIYF. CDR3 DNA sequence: TGTGCCACCAGAGACAGGATACTCTCTGGAAACACCATATATTTT.

CDR3 residues: CSVEPSGVENEQFF. In DNA, the CDR3 is TGCAGCGTTGAACCTAGCGGGGTAGAGAATGAGCAGTTCTTC. This chain links TRBV29-1 with TRBJ2-1; 9 nucleotides line up with TRBD2. There are 14 residues in the CDR3. Looked up from germline, CDR1 is SQVTM and CDR2 is ANQGSEA. V trimming: 2 bases; J trimming: 7 bases; junction bases outside the gene matches: 6.

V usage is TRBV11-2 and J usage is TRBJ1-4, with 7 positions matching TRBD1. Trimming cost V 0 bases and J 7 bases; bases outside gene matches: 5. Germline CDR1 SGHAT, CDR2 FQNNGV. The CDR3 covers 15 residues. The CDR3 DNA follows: TGTGCCAGCAGCTTAGAGTATAGGGGGCCTGAAAAACTGTTTTTT. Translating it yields CASSLEYRGPEKLFF.

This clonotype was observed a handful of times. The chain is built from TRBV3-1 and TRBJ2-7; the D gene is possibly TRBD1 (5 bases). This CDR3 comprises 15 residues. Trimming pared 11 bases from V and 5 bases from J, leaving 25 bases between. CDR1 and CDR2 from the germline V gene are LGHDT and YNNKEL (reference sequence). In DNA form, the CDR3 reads TGTGCCTCCTCCAAGCAGGTCCCTTGGACACACGAGCAGTACTTC. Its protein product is CASSKQVPWTHEQYF.

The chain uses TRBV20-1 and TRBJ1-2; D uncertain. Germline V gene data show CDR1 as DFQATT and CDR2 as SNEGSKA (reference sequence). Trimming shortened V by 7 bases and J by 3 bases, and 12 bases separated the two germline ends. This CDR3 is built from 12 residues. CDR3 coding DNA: TGCAGTGTTAAGGCAGGTGACTATGGCTACACCTTC. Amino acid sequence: CSVKAGDYGYTF.

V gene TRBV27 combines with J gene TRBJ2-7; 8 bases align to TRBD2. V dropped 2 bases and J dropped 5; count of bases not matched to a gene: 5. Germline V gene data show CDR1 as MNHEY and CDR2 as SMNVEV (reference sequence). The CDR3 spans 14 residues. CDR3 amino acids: CASSLGIAGNEQYF. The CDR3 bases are TGTGCCAGCAGTTTAGGAATAGCGGGAAACGAGCAGTACTTC.

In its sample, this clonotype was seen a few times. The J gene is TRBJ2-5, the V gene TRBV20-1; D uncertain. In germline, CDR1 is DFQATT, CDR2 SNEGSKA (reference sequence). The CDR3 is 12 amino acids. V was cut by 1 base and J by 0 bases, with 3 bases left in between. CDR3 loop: CSARGYQETQYF. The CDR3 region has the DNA TGCAGTGCTAGAGGTTACCAAGAGACCCAGTACTTC.

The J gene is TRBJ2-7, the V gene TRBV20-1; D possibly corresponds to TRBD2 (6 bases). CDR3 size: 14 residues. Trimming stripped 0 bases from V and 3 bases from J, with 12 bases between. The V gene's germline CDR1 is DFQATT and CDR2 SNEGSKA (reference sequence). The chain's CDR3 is CSARDRRGLYEQYF. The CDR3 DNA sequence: TGCAGTGCTAGAGATAGGAGGGGCCTCTACGAGCAGTACTTC.

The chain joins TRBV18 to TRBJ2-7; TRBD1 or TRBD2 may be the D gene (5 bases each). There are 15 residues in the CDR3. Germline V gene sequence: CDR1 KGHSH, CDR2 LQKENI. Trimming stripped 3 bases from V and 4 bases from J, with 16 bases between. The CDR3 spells CASSPGELKRYEQYF. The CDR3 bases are TGTGCCAGCTCACCGGGGGAGCTGAAGAGGTACGAGCAGTACTTC.

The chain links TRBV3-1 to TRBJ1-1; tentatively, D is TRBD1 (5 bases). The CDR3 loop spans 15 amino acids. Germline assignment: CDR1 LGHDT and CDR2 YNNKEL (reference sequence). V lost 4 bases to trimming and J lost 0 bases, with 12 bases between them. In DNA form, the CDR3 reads TGTGCCAGCAGCCCGTCGGGCAGGGTGAACACTGAAGCTTTCTTT. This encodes CASSPSGRVNTEAFF.

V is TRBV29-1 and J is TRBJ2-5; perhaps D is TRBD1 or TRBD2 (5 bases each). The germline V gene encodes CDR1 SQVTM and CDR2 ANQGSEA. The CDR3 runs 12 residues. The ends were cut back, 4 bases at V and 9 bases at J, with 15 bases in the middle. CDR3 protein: CSVVYGLGAQYF. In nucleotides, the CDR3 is TGCAGCGTTGTGTACGGACTGGGGGCCCAGTACTTC.

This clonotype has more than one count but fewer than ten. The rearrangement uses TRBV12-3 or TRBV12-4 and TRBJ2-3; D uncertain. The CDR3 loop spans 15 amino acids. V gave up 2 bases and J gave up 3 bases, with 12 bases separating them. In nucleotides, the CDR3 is TGTGCCAGCAGTTTATGGTTGGCTGGGACAGATACGCAGTATTTT. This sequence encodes CASSLWLAGTDTQYF.